Included here is one T cell receptor beta chain sequence, with context. cDNA prepared by RNA extraction and subsequent reverse transcription served as the template for sequencing. Only in-frame clones appear in the TCRdb table, and some are missing; sequencing was by immunoSEQ multiplex PCR. There are about 69,000 clones in the sample; roughly 60% occur only once, and roughly 15% lies in the top ten. The sample is drawn from a study of CD8+ T cells in alopecia areata. CDR3 length equals 12 residues. Germline CDR1 is SGHTA and CDR2 is FQGNSA. V gave up 4 bases and J gave up 4 bases, with 7 bases separating them.

This rearrangement joins TRBV7-2 to TRBJ1-1; D gene uncertain. This receptor was identified in a human donor with alopecia areata. The input for sequencing was CD8+ T cells sorted from blood, taken at week 0. CDR3 residues: CASSSLSTEAFF. CDR3 nucleotides: TGTGCCAGCAGCTCCCTTAGCACTGAAGCTTTCTTT. The complete variable domain, with remaining parts taken from reference TRBV7-2 and TRBJ1-1, reads GAGVSQSPSNKVTEKGKDVELRCDPISGHTALYWYRQSLGQGLEFLIYFQGNSAPDKSGLPSDRFSAERTGGSVSTLTIQRTQQEDSAVYLCASSSLSTEAFFGQGTRLTVV.